The following is a T cell receptor (beta chain) sequence with its context. Its antigen is undetermined. V was shortened by 4 bases and J by 6 bases, with 15 bases between the two germline ends. Germline values: CDR1 MGHRA, CDR2 YSYEKL. The CDR3 runs 15 residues. Measured with immunoSEQ multiplex PCR; TCRdb has only the in-frame clones, and not every one. Among fewer than 95,000 clones, roughly 91% were seen once, and the ten largest hold roughly 2%. The source of the sample is a study of graft-versus-host responses after intestinal transplantation. Study information: Each recipient received anti-thymocyte globulin induction, then tacrolimus and steroids for approximately 3 years.

Points from the study as a whole: Maximum circulating GvH clone levels tracked with early post-transplant HvG decreases. High graft-versus-host to host-versus-graft clonal ratios were seen in allografts of patients with graft-donor T cell macrochimerism.

This chain links TRBV4-1 with TRBJ2-2; D is perhaps TRBD2 (6 bases). Sequences were derived from unstimulated CD8+ T cells sorted from spleen or lymph node cells, sampled before intestinal transplant. This clonotype originated in a human donor who received an intestinal transplant. The CDR3 region is CASSPNFRGSGELFF. DNA for the CDR3: TGCGCCAGCAGCCCTAATTTTCGGGGGTCCGGGGAGCTGTTTTTT.